Detailed here is one T cell receptor (beta chain). Its binding antigen is unknown. No base-level quality is on record; no much larger clone is a single base apart. V is shortened by 3 bases, J by 7 bases, and the region joining them spans 3 bases. Spanning cysteine to phenylalanine, the CDR3 consists of 11 amino acids. CDR3 DNA is the only sequence kept; it has 33 bases, read in frame from the first base. The germline V gene encodes CDR1 KGHSH and CDR2 LQKENI. The method was the immunoSEQ multiplex PCR assay. Alongside a 770-gene immune expression panel, the team sequenced the T-cell receptor beta chain repertoire. In TCRdb, the immuneACCESS table is reduced to in-frame sequences with V and J assigned. These tables do not hold every clone; where another copy was compared, an unresolved V gene accounts for under half, and the others remain unexplained. This sample gives over 1,000 clones in total; 83% of them show up just once. The ten most abundant clones make up 9.5% to 15% of the sample.

The cohort comprised 39 patients with surgically resected non-small-cell lung cancer who had both primary tumor and brain metastasis specimens. Archival formalin-fixed, paraffin-embedded tissues were used as the tumor specimens. This sample is part of a study of brain metastases from non-small cell lung cancer (dated by TCRdb to the late 2010s). Regarding the study in general: The study profiled the immune microenvironment of paired resected primary tumors and brain metastases taken from patients with non-small-cell lung cancer.

General conclusions and limits of the study: TCR repertoires were found to be largely shared between paired brain metastases and primary tumors, although sparse T-cell densities were observed in the brain metastases. Lower T-cell infiltration was exhibited by brain metastases compared with primary tumors (P < 0.001). T-cell clones appeared expanded in roughly 64% of brain metastases relative to the matched primary tumors.

Sequenced sample: tissue from a brain metastasis. What this sample's cell subset or site label stands for: resected brain metastasis paired with primary lung tumor. The rearrangement joined TRBV18 to TRBJ1-4; no D gene is confidently identified. This receptor was taken from a donor at least 40 years old with non-small cell lung cancer. The CDR3 has the sequence CASSPGEKLFF. The DNA sequence is as follows: TGTGCCAGCTCACCTGGTGAAAAACTGTTTTTT.